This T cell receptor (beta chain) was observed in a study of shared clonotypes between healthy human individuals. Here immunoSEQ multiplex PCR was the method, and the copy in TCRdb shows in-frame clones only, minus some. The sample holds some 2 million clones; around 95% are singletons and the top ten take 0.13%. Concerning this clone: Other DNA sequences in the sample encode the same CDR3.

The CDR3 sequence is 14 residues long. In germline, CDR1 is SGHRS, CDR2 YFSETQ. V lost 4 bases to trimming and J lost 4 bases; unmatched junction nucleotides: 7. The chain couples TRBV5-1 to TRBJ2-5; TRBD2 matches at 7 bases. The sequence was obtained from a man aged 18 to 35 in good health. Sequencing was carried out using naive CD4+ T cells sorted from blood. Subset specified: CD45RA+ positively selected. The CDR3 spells CASSPEGGRETQYF. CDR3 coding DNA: TGCGCCAGCAGCCCCGAGGGAGGGAGAGAGACCCAGTACTTC.